A single sample gave rise to the 16 T cell receptor beta chains below, sequenced in a study of shared T cell receptors in the human thymus. The data were produced by immunoSEQ multiplex PCR, yet TCRdb's version contains in-frame clones alone and is incomplete. The sample shows hundreds of thousands of clones, about 89% of them seen only once. These same records also appear under a second study, on human thymus T cells.

The sample taken for sequencing was thymocytes. The receptors were gathered from a boy less than two years old with a congenital heart defect.

In its sample, this clone was seen a few times. The chain combines TRBV19 with TRBJ1-5; the D is unclear. Trimming pared 2 bases from V and 4 bases from J, leaving 12 bases between. The CDR3 has 15 amino acids. Germline loops: CDR1 LNHDA, CDR2 SQIVND (reference sequence). CDR3 DNA: TGTGCCAGTAGTATAAGTGGGCCGCAGAATCAGCCCCAGCATTTT. It specifies CASSISGPQNQPQHF.

This rearrangement joins TRBV29-1 to TRBJ2-1; D perhaps matches TRBD1 (5 bases). The CDR3 extends over 14 amino acids. V was cut by 1 base and J by 0 bases, with 7 bases left in between. Germline values: CDR1 SQVTM, CDR2 ANQGSEA. The CDR3 loop reads CSVEAGHSYNEQFF. The DNA of the CDR3 is TGCAGCGTTGAAGCAGGGCACTCCTACAATGAGCAGTTCTTC.

The chain employs TRBV4-3 and TRBJ2-1; 7 bases map to TRBD2. Germline-derived CDR1 and CDR2 are LGHNA and YSLEER. After removal of 0 bases from V and 12 bases from J, the junction contained 5 bases not matched to a gene. This CDR3 region has 13 residues. In nucleotides, the CDR3 is TGCGCCAGCAGCCAAGAAGTACCGGGGGGGCAGTTCTTC. Protein sequence: CASSQEVPGGQFF.

This clone was counted once. The rearrangement links TRBV7-2 to TRBJ1-2, with D unclear. Germline V gene lookup returns CDR1 SGHTA and CDR2 FQGNSA. Trimming removed 5 bases from V and 0 bases from J, with 13 bases in between. This CDR3 is built from 15 residues. The CDR3 reads CASSPGPDSNYGYTF. CDR3 nucleotide sequence: TGTGCCAGCAGCCCCGGCCCAGACTCTAACTATGGCTACACCTTC. Combining the CDR3 with reference TRBV7-2 and TRBJ1-2 gives the whole variable domain GAGVSQSPSNKVTEKGKDVELRCDPISGHTALYWYRQSLGQGLEFLIYFQGNSAPDKSGLPSDRFSAERTGGSVSTLTIQRTQQEDSAVYLCASSPGPDSNYGYTFGSGTRLTVV.

This chain links TRBV28 with TRBJ1-1; D may be TRBD1 (5 bases). Germline V gene lookup returns CDR1 MDHEN and CDR2 SYDVKM. V lost 6 bases and J lost 1, with 12 bases in between. The CDR3 totals 14 residues. In nucleotides, the CDR3 is TGTGCCAGCAGCCCGCCCGACAGGAACACTGAAGCTTTCTTT. As protein: CASSPPDRNTEAFF.

The rearrangement links TRBV20-1 to TRBJ2-3; D uncertain. Germline assignment: CDR1 DFQATT and CDR2 SNEGSKA (reference sequence). Trimming left V 4 bases short and J 5 bases short, with 4 bases between. This CDR3 is 10 amino acids long. The CDR3: CSATVDTQYF. CDR3 DNA sequence: TGCAGTGCTACGGTAGATACGCAGTATTTT.

The gene calls are TRBV20-1 and TRBJ2-5; D gene uncertain. The J call is in doubt because the DNA end fits TRBJ2-7 better. The V gene's germline CDR1 is DFQATT and CDR2 SNEGSKA (reference sequence). The CDR3 totals 9 residues. CDR3 DNA sequence: TGCAGTGCTACCTACGAGCAGTACTTC. Translation gives CSATYEQYF.

The rearrangement links TRBV14 to TRBJ2-1; a weak D match, TRBD1 (6 bases). The germline V gene encodes CDR1 SGHDN and CDR2 FVKESK. V was cut by 0 bases and J by 2 bases, with 11 bases left in between. This CDR3 comprises 16 residues. In nucleotides, the CDR3 is TGTGCCAGCAGCCAAGATGGGCAGGGGCCCTACAATGAGCAGTTCTTC. Its protein product is CASSQDGQGPYNEQFF.

V gene TRBV7-2 combines with J gene TRBJ1-6; TRBD1 matches at 7 bases. This CDR3 has 16 amino acids. Germline CDR1 and CDR2: SGHTA and FQGNSA. V was clipped by 1 base and J by 7 bases; unmatched bases: 7. The CDR3 DNA reads TGTGCCAGCAGCTTAGGTCTGACAGGGCGGAATTCACCCCTCCACTTT. Encoded protein: CASSLGLTGRNSPLHF. Looking up the rest from reference TRBV7-2 and TRBJ1-6 gives the full variable domain: GAGVSQSPSNKVTEKGKDVELRCDPISGHTALYWYRQSLGQGLEFLIYFQGNSAPDKSGLPSDRFSAERTGGSVSTLTIQRTQQEDSAVYLCASSLGLTGRNSPLHFGNGTRLTVT.

This clone was observed a single time. The V and J genes are TRBV4-3 and TRBJ2-3; 7 bases are a match to TRBD2. Germline-derived CDR1 and CDR2 are LGHNA and YSLEER. This CDR3 comprises 16 residues. V was clipped by 0 bases and J by 4 bases; unmatched bases: 7. The CDR3 is CASSQEWEGSADTQYF. In nucleotides, the CDR3 is TGCGCCAGCAGCCAAGAGTGGGAGGGTTCAGCAGATACGCAGTATTTT.

The V call is TRBV9, the J call TRBJ2-5, with D perhaps matching TRBD1 (5 bases). Germline values: CDR1 SGDLS, CDR2 YYNGEE. V was pared by 3 bases and J by 0 bases, with 12 bases between. This CDR3 spans 15 amino acids. This chain's CDR3 is CASSAPQGDQETQYF. The CDR3 coding sequence is TGTGCCAGCAGCGCCCCCCAAGGGGACCAAGAGACCCAGTACTTC.

The chain is built from TRBV7-2 and TRBJ2-7; 10 nucleotides line up with TRBD1. V was clipped by 8 bases and J by 1 base; unmatched bases: 14. The CDR3 loop spans 17 amino acids. Germline V gene lookup returns CDR1 SGHTA and CDR2 FQGNSA. This chain's CDR3 is CASGQASRTGGSYEQYF. The CDR3 nucleotides are TGTGCCAGCGGCCAAGCTTCCCGGACAGGGGGGTCCTACGAGCAGTACTTC.

V usage is TRBV11-2 and J usage is TRBJ1-1; TRBD1 matches at 10 bases. Germline values: CDR1 SGHAT, CDR2 FQNNGV. This CDR3 has 16 amino acids. Trimming removed 5 bases from V and 0 bases from J; junction bases left unmatched: 6. DNA for the CDR3: TGTGCCAGCAGCCCCGGGACAGGGGCACTGAACACTGAAGCTTTCTTT. This gives the protein CASSPGTGALNTEAFF. The whole variable domain, filled in from reference TRBV11-2 and TRBJ1-1, reads EAGVAQSPRYKIIEKRQSVAFWCNPISGHATLYWYQQILGQGPKLLIQFQNNGVVDDSQLPKDRFSAERLKGVDSTLKIQPAKLEDSAVYLCASSPGTGALNTEAFFGQGTRLTVV.

This chain uses TRBV5-6 with TRBJ2-7; D possibly corresponds to TRBD2 (5 bases). Germline CDR1 and CDR2: SGHDT and YYEEEE. CDR3 size: 12 residues. V lost 4 bases and J lost 10, with 15 bases in between. This chain's CDR3 is CASSGLASGQYF. In DNA form, the CDR3 reads TGTGCCAGCAGCGGACTGGCCTCCGGACAGTACTTC.

CDR3 nucleotide sequence: TGTGCCAGCAGCGTAGGGGAGGGTCTAGCGGGGGTTTTTTTGGAGCAGTTCTTC. This codes for CASSVGEGLAGVFLEQFF. The chain is built from TRBV9 and TRBJ2-1, with TRBD2 matching over 10 bases. The J segment lost 10 bases and the V segment lost 0 bases, leaving 16 bases of the junction unmatched. The germline gives CDR1 SGDLS, CDR2 YYNGEE. This CDR3 contains 18 residues.

The chain has TRBV29-1 and TRBJ1-6, with 7 bases that match TRBD1. The V and J ends lost 3 bases and 7 bases, in that order; junction bases with no gene match: 3. The CDR3 spans 13 residues. From germline, CDR1 is SQVTM and CDR2 ANQGSEA. Here the CDR3 DNA reads TGCAGCGTTGATACAGGGGACAATTCACCCCTCCACTTT. The encoded protein is CSVDTGDNSPLHF.